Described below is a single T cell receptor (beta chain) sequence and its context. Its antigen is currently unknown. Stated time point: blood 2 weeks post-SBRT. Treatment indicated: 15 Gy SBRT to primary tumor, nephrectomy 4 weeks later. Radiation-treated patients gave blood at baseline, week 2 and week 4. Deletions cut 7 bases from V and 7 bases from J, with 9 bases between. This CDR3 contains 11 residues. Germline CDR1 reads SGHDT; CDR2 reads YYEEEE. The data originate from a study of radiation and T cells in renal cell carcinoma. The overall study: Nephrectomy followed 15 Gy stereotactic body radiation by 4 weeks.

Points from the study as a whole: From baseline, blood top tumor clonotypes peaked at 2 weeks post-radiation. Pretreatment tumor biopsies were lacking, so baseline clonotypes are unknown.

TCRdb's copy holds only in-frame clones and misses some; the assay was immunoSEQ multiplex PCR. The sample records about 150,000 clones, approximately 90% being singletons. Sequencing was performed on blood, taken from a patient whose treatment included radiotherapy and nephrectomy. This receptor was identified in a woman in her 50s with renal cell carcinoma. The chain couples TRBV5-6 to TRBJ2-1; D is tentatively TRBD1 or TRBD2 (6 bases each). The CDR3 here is CASGGGNEQFF. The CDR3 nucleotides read TGTGCCAGCGGAGGGGGGAATGAGCAGTTCTTC.